The following is a TCR beta chain sequence with its context. The antigen is unknown. This sample was included in a study of T cells after yellow fever vaccination. About the research overall: Fractions of limited cellularity were prepared by means of SMART-Seq v4 Ultra Low Input. General study findings and limits: The booster response re-showed most primary clones: around 95% CD4, more than 70% CD8.

5'RACE template switching generated TCR cDNA, adding a universal primer site and UMIs. TCRdb processed the 5' RACE reads anew with MiXCR; each CDR3 protein has one entry. The sample includes hundreds of thousands of distinct CDR3 sequences, roughly 14% of them seen just once. Per germline, CDR1 SGHRS and CDR2 YFSETQ. CDR3 length equals 16 residues. V lost 4 bases and J lost 4; bases outside the gene matches: 7. The sequencing used PBMCs, collected on the day of the yellow fever booster vaccination. This rearrangement joins TRBV5-1 to TRBJ1-5, with TRBD1 matching 11 bases. The source of this sequence is a young man who received the YFV17D yellow fever vaccine. The DNA of the CDR3 is TGCGCCAGCAGCCCCGGACAGGGGGCTAAGAATCAGCCCCAGCATTTT. This sequence encodes CASSPGQGAKNQPQHF.